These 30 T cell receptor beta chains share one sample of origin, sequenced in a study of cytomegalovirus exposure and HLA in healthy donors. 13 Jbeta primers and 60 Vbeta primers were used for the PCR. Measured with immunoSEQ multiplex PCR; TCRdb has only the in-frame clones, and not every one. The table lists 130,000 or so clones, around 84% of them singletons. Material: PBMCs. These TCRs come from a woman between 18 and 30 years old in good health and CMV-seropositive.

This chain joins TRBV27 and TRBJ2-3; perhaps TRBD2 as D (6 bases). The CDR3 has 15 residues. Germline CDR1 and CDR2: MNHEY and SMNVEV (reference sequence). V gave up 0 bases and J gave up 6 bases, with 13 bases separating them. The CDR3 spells CASSLSGGTGDTQYF. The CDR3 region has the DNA TGTGCCAGCAGTTTATCAGGCGGGACGGGGGATACGCAGTATTTT.

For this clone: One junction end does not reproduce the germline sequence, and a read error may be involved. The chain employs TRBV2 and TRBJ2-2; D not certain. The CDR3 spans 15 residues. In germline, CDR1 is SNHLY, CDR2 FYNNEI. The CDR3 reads CTSSERQVDTGELFF. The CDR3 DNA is TGTACCAGCAGTGAAAGGCAGGTCGACACCGGGGAGCTGTTTTTT.

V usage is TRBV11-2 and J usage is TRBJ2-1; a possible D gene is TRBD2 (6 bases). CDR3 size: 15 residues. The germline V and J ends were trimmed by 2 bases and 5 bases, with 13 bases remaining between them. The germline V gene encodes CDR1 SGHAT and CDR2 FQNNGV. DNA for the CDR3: TGTGCCAGCAGCTTAATACGGGGGAGCCACAATGAGCAGTTCTTC. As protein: CASSLIRGSHNEQFF.

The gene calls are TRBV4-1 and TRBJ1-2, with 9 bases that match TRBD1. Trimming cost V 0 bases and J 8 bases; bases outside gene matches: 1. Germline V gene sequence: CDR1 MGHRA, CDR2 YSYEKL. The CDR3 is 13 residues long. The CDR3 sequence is CASSQDGTGGYTF. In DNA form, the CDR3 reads TGCGCCAGCAGCCAAGATGGGACAGGGGGCTACACCTTC.

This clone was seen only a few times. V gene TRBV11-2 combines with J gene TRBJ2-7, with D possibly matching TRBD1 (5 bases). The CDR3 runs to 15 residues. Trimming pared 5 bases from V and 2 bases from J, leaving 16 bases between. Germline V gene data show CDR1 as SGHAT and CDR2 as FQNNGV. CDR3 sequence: CASSPRGHLTYEQYF. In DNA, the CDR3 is TGTGCCAGCAGCCCAAGAGGACACCTTACCTACGAGCAGTACTTC.

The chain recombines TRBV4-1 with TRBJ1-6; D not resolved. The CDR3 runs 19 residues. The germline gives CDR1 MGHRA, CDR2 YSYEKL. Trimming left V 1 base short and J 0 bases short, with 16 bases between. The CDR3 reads CASSQATSRESSYNSPLHF. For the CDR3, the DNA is TGCGCCAGCAGCCAAGCGACCTCCCGGGAGAGCTCCTATAATTCACCCCTCCACTTT.

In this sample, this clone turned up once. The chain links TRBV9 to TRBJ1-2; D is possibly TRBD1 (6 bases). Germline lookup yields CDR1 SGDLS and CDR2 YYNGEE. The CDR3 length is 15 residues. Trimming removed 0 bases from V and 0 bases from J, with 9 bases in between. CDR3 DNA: TGTGCCAGCAGCGTAGTAGGGGGTTCTAACTATGGCTACACCTTC. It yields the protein CASSVVGGSNYGYTF.

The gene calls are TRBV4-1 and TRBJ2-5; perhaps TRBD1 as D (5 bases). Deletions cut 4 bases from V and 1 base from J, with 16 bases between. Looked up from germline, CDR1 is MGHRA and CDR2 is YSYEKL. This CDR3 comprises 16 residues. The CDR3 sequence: CASSPALDSAQETQYF. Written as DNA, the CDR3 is TGCGCCAGCAGCCCCGCCCTTGACAGCGCCCAAGAGACCCAGTACTTC.

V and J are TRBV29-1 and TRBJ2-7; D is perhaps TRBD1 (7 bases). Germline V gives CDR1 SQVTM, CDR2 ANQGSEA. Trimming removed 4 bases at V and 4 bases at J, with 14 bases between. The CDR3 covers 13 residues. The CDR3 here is CSVAPTGRYEQYF. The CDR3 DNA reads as TGCAGCGTTGCCCCGACAGGGAGGTACGAGCAGTACTTC.

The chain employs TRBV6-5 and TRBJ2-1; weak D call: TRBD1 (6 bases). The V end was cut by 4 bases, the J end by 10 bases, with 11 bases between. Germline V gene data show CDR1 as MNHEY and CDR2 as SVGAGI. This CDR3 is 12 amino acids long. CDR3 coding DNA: TGTGCCAGCAGTTCCCCGGACAGAGAGCAGTTCTTC. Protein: CASSSPDREQFF.

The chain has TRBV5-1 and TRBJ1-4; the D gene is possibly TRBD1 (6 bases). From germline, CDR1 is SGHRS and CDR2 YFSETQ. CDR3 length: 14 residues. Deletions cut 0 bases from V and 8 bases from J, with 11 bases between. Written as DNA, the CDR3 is TGCGCCAGCAGCTTGGCAGGGGTTGAAGAAAAACTGTTTTTT. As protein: CASSLAGVEEKLFF.

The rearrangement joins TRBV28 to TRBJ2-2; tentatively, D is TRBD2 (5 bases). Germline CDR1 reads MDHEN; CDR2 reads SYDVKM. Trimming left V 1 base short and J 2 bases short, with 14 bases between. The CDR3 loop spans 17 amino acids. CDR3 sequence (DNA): TGTGCCAGCAGTTTATTACGACTGAGACTAAACACCGGGGAGCTGTTTTTT. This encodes CASSLLRLRLNTGELFF.

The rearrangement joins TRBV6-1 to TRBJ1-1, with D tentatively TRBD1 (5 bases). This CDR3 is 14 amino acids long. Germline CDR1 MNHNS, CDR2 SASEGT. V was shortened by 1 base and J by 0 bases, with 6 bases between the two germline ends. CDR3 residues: CASSEGQLNTEAFF. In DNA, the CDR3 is TGTGCCAGCAGTGAAGGACAGCTGAACACTGAAGCTTTCTTT.

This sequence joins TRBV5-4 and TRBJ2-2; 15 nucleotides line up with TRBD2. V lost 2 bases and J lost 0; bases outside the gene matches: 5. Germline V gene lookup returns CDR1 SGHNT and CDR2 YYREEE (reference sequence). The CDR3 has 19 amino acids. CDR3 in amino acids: CASSLLGTSGGTNTGELFF. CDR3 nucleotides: TGTGCCAGCAGCTTACTGGGGACTAGCGGGGGGACGAACACCGGGGAGCTGTTTTTT.

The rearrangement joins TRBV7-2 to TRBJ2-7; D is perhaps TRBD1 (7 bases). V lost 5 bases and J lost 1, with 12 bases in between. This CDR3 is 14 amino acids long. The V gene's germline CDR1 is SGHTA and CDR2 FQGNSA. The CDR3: CASSVQGTSYEQYF. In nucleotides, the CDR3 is TGTGCCAGCAGCGTACAGGGGACTTCCTACGAGCAGTACTTC.

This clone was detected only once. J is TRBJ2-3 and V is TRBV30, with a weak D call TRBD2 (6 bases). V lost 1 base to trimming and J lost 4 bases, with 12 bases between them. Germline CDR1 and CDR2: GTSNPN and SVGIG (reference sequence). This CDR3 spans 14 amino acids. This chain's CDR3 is CAWSGREYADTQYF. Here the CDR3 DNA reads TGTGCCTGGAGTGGCCGGGAGTATGCAGATACGCAGTATTTT.

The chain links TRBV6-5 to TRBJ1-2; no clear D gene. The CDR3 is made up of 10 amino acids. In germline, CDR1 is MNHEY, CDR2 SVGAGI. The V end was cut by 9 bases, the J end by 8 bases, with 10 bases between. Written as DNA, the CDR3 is TGTGCCAGTGGAGATGGGGGCTACACCTTC. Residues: CASGDGGYTF.

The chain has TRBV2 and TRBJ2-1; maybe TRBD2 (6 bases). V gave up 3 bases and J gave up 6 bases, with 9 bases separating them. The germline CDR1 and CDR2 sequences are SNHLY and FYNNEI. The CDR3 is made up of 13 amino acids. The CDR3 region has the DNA TGTGCCAGCAGTGATATGCGGGGCAATGAGCAGTTCTTC. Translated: CASSDMRGNEQFF. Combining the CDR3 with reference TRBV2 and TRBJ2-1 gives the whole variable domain EPEVTQTPSHQVTQMGQEVILRCVPISNHLYFYWYRQILGQKVEFLVSFYNNEISEKSEIFDDQFSVERPDGSNFTLKIRSTKLEDSAMYFCASSDMRGNEQFFGPGTRLTVL.

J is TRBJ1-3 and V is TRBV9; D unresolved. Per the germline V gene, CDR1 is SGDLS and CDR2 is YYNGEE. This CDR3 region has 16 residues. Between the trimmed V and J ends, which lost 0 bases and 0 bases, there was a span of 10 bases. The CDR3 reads CASSVDLRSSGNTIYF. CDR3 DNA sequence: TGTGCCAGCAGCGTAGACCTACGGAGCTCTGGAAACACCATATATTTT.

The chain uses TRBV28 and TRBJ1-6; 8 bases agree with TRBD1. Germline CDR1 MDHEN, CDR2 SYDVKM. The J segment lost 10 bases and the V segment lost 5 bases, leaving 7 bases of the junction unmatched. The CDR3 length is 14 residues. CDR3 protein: CASSVQGAGSPLHF. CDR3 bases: TGTGCCAGCAGTGTCCAGGGGGCTGGGTCACCCCTCCACTTT.

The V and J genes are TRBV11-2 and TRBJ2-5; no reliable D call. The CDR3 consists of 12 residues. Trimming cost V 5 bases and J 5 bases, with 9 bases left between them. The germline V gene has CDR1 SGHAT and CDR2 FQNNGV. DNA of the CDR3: TGTGCCAGCAGCCTATCGTGGGAGACCCAGTACTTC. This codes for CASSLSWETQYF.

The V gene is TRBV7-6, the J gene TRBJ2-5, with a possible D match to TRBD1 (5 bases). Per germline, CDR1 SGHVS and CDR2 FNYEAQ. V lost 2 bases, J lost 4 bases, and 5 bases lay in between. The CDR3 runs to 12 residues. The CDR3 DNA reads TGTGCCAGCAGCTTACAGGGAGAGACCCAGTACTTC. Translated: CASSLQGETQYF.

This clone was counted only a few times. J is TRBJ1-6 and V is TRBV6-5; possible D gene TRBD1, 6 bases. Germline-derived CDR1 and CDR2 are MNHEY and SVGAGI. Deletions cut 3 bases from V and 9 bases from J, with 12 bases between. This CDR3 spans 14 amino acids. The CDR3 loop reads CASSYSQGSSPLHF. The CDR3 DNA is TGTGCCAGCAGTTATAGTCAGGGGAGTTCACCCCTCCACTTT.

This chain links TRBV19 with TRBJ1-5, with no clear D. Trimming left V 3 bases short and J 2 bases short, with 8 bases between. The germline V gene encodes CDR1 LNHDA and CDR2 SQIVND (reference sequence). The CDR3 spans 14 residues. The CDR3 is CASSMAGGNQPQHF. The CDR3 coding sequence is TGTGCCAGTAGTATGGCGGGTGGCAATCAGCCCCAGCATTTT.

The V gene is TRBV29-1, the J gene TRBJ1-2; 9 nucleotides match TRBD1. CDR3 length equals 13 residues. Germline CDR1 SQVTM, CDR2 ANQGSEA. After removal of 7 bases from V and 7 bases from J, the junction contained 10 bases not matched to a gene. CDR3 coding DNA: TGCAGCGGAGGAGGTGGACAGGGGCGTGGCTACACCTTC. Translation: CSGGGGQGRGYTF. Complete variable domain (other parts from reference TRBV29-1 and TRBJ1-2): SAVISQKPSRDICQRGTSLTIQCQVDSQVTMMFWYRQQPGQSLTLIATANQGSEATYESGFVIDKFPISRPNLTFSTLTVSNMSPEDSSIYLCSGGGGQGRGYTFGSGTRLTVV.

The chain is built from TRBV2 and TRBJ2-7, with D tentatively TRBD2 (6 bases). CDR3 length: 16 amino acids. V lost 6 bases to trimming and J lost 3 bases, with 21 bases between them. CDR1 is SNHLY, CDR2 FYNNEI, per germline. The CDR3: CASRDWDSSSLYEQYF. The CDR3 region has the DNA TGTGCCAGCAGGGATTGGGACTCCAGTTCCCTCTACGAGCAGTACTTC.

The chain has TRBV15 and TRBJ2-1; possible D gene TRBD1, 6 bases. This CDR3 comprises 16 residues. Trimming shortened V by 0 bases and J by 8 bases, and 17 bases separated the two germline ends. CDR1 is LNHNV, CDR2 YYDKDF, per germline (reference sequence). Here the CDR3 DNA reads TGTGCCACCAGCAGAGATCAAAGGGGGAGAGGGGATGAGCAGTTCTTC. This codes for CATSRDQRGRGDEQFF.

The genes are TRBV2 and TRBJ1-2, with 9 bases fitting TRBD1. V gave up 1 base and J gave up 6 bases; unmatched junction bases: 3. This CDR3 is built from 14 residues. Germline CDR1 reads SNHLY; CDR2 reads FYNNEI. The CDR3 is CASSEVGQGNGYTF. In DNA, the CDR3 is TGTGCCAGCAGTGAAGTGGGACAGGGAAATGGCTACACCTTC.

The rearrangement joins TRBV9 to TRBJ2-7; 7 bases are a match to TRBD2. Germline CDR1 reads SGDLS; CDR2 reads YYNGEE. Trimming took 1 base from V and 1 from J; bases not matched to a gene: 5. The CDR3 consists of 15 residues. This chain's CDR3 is CASSVSPGGSYEQYF. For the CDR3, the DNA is TGTGCCAGCAGCGTATCGCCGGGGGGATCCTACGAGCAGTACTTC.

CDR3 nucleotides: TGTGCCAGCAGTTCTCCCAGGGGGGTTCTAGATACGCAGTATTTT. Translating gives CASSSPRGVLDTQYF. The chain has TRBV7-9 and TRBJ2-3; D is possibly TRBD1 (7 bases). CDR3 length: 15 amino acids. The germline CDR1 and CDR2 sequences are SEHNR and FQNEAQ (reference sequence). V lost 6 bases to trimming and J lost 5 bases, with 18 bases between them.